This T cell receptor (beta chain) was sequenced in a study of shared T cell receptors in the human thymus. This CDR3 is built from 13 residues. This clone was observed a handful of times. The repertoire was sequenced with immunoSEQ multiplex PCR; TCRdb's copy has only in-frame clones and lacks some. The table records over 450,000 clones, 75% to 85% of them present only once. The data were also submitted as part of a second study, on human thymus T cells. That work contributes: Related research described thymic repertoires that were highly overlapping among unrelated individuals.

The receptor comes from a boy under three years old with a congenital heart defect. The chain uses TRBV12-2 and TRBJ2-7; the tabulated D call, TRBD2, remains unverified against the DNA. TRBV12-2 is noted as a pseudogene. Sequenced input: thymocytes. The CDR3 loop reads CASRLVPDGESGF. The CDR3 DNA sequence: TGTGCAAGTCGCTTAGTGCCAGACGGGGAATCGGGCTTC.